Following are 8 T cell receptor beta chains from one sample sequenced in a study of cytomegalovirus exposure and HLA in healthy donors. 60 Vbeta and 13 Jbeta primers were used in PCR. TCRdb keeps only in-frame clones here, not all; method: immunoSEQ multiplex PCR. The clone table shows approximately 110,000 clones, with the ten largest holding over 2%. Specimen: PBMCs. The source is a man aged 40-49 years in good health and CMV-seronegative.

The rearrangement joins TRBV28 to TRBJ2-1; a possible D gene is TRBD2 (6 bases). Per the germline V gene, CDR1 is MDHEN and CDR2 is SYDVKM. Trimming pared 8 bases from V and 3 bases from J, leaving 11 bases between. This CDR3 has 13 residues. The CDR3 spells CASSGLSYNEQFF. The CDR3 coding sequence is TGTGCCAGCTCGGGACTTAGCTACAATGAGCAGTTCTTC.

The chain carries TRBV19 and TRBJ1-2; 10 nucleotides align to TRBD1. CDR3 length: 13 amino acids. J gave up 7 bases and V 9 bases, and 8 bases lay outside the gene matches. Germline lookup yields CDR1 LNHDA and CDR2 SQIVND (reference sequence). CDR3 region: CASRDRGSGGYTF. Written as DNA, the CDR3 is TGTGCCAGCCGGGACAGGGGAAGTGGTGGCTACACCTTC. The full variable domain, completed using reference TRBV19 and TRBJ1-2, is DGGITQSPKYLFRKEGQNVTLSCEQNLNHDAMYWYRQDPGQGLRLIYYSQIVNDFQKGDIAEGYSVSREKKESFPLTVTSAQKNPTAFYLCASRDRGSGGYTFGSGTRLTVV.

The rearrangement joins TRBV11-1 to TRBJ2-7, with TRBD1 matching over 11 bases. The V gene end was trimmed by 0 bases and the J gene end by 1 base; junction bases not matched to a gene: 2. Germline V gives CDR1 SGHAT, CDR2 FQDESV (reference sequence). The CDR3 consists of 16 residues. The CDR3, as DNA: TGTGCCAGCAGCTTAGCCGGGACAGGGGGATCCTACGAGCAGTACTTC. Translation: CASSLAGTGGSYEQYF.

This chain links TRBV6-1 with TRBJ2-5; 13 bases fit TRBD2. The trim removed 2 bases at V and 5 bases at J, leaving 5 bases unmatched. CDR1 is MNHNS, CDR2 SASEGT, per germline. The length of the CDR3 is 16 residues. The CDR3 reads CASSETSGRASETQYF. CDR3 coding DNA: TGTGCCAGCAGTGAAACTAGCGGGAGGGCGTCCGAGACCCAGTACTTC.

This chain joins TRBV11-2 and TRBJ2-5; the D gene is possibly TRBD2 (6 bases). Trimming left V 7 bases short and J 2 bases short, with 11 bases between. The germline CDR1 and CDR2 sequences are SGHAT and FQNNGV. The CDR3 is 13 amino acids. Here the CDR3 reads CASNWAGQETQYF. The CDR3, as DNA: TGTGCCAGCAATTGGGCGGGACAAGAGACCCAGTACTTC. The whole variable domain, filled in from reference TRBV11-2 and TRBJ2-5, reads EAGVAQSPRYKIIEKRQSVAFWCNPISGHATLYWYQQILGQGPKLLIQFQNNGVVDDSQLPKDRFSAERLKGVDSTLKIQPAKLEDSAVYLCASNWAGQETQYFGPGTRLLVL.

The chain is built from TRBV6-4 and TRBJ1-1; D possibly corresponds to TRBD1 (6 bases). The CDR3 contains 16 residues. CDR1 and CDR2 from the germline V gene are MRHNA and SNTAGT. Trimming shortened V by 6 bases and J by 1 base, and 18 bases separated the two germline ends. CDR3 loop: CASRTGPRNPNTEAFF. Here the CDR3 DNA reads TGTGCCAGCAGGACAGGCCCGAGAAACCCGAACACTGAAGCTTTCTTT.

The chain combines TRBV19 with TRBJ2-7; TRBD1 matches at 9 bases. Germline assignment: CDR1 LNHDA and CDR2 SQIVND (reference sequence). The trim removed 6 bases at V and 3 bases at J, leaving 9 bases unmatched. The CDR3 length is 15 residues. The CDR3 sequence: CASSGLGTGNYEQYF. CDR3 DNA: TGTGCCAGTAGCGGACTCGGGACAGGGAACTACGAGCAGTACTTC.

The rearrangement links TRBV4-1 to TRBJ2-3, with TRBD2 as a possible D gene (5 bases). Germline CDR1 and CDR2: MGHRA and YSYEKL. This CDR3 region has 14 residues. With 1 base removed from V and 6 bases from J, the gap between germline ends came to 11 bases. The CDR3 sequence is CASSQAPGLDTQYF. In nucleotides, the CDR3 is TGCGCCAGCAGCCAAGCCCCGGGGTTGGATACGCAGTATTTT.